A selection of T cell receptor beta chains follows, all from one sample in a study of control samples from healthy donors and cancer patients. TCRdb's table, derived via immunoSEQ multiplex PCR, lists solely in-frame clones and lacks some. The data contain some 51,000 clones, approximately 85% of them seen just once; the ten biggest clones take up roughly 3.8%. Material: blood. These receptors were obtained from a man aged 50-59 years in good health. Each CDR3 is given with its conserved first and last residue. A D gene is named only where the DNA matches it firmly. Clone size is given for some rows only: seen once, a few or many times, or a class if the clone is expanded.

d_call	clone_size	v_call	j_call	cdr3_aa	cdr3_nt
TRBD2	once	TRBV7-2	TRBJ2-1	CASSLGIGLAGRNEQFF	TGTGCCAGCAGCTTAGGGATTGGACTAGCGGGAAGAAATGAGCAGTTCTTC
TRBD2	few	TRBV11-3	TRBJ2-1	CASTPLAGVVEQFF	TGTGCCAGCACCCCACTAGCGGGAGTGGTTGAGCAGTTCTTC
NA	NA	TRBV5-6	TRBJ2-1	CASSLVLEQFF	TGTGCCAGCAGCTTGGTTCTAGAGCAGTTCTTC
NA	NA	TRBV27	TRBJ2-3	CASSFRRGGDTQYF	TGTGCCAGCAGTTTCCGACGGGGTGGCGATACGCAGTATTTT
NA	NA	TRBV6-5	TRBJ2-7	CASSYSQGFSYEQYF	TGTGCCAGCAGTTACTCCCAGGGGTTTTCCTACGAGCAGTACTTC
TRBD2	NA	TRBV5-1	TRBJ2-5	CASSSSTGGGETQYF	TGCGCCAGCAGCTCTTCGACGGGAGGCGGGGAGACCCAGTACTTC
TRBD2	NA	TRBV28	TRBJ2-7	CASTSGGISYEQYF	TGTGCCAGCACCTCGGGGGGAATTTCCTACGAGCAGTACTTC
NA	NA	TRBV5-6	TRBJ2-5	CASSQGGGETQYF	TGTGCCAGCAGCCAAGGGGGAGGGGAGACCCAGTACTTC
NA	NA	TRBV5-1	TRBJ1-4	CASSLAQGPVGEKLFF	TGCGCCAGCAGCTTGGCCCAGGGCCCAGTTGGCGAAAAACTGTTTTTT
TRBD2	NA	TRBV7-9	TRBJ2-1	CASSSGTSRYNEQFF	TGTGCCAGCAGCTCAGGGACTAGCAGATACAATGAGCAGTTCTTC
TRBD1	NA	TRBV7-2	TRBJ1-2	CASSLGTGMGQKYYGYTF	TGTGCCAGCAGCTTAGGAACAGGGATGGGACAGAAATACTATGGCTACACCTTC
TRBD2	NA	TRBV20-1	TRBJ2-1	CSASLIAGGPSGEQFF	TGCAGTGCTAGTCTTATAGCGGGAGGGCCCTCGGGTGAGCAGTTCTTC
TRBD1	NA	TRBV27	TRBJ1-1	CASSRQGVMNTEAFF	TGTGCCAGCAGCCGTCAGGGGGTCATGAACACTGAAGCTTTCTTT
TRBD1	NA	TRBV30	TRBJ1-2	CAWSLQGPNYGYTF	TGTGCCTGGAGTTTACAGGGGCCTAACTATGGCTACACCTTC
NA	NA	TRBV5-4	TRBJ2-2	CASSLAPGELFF	TGTGCCAGCAGCTTAGCACCCGGGGAGCTGTTTTTT
TRBD1	NA	TRBV25-1	TRBJ1-1	CASGDRGNTEAFF	TGTGCCAGCGGGGACAGGGGGAACACTGAAGCTTTCTTT
NA	NA	TRBV11-2	TRBJ2-7	CASSLSQQSSYEQYF	TGTGCCAGCAGCTTAAGCCAGCAGTCCTCCTACGAGCAGTACTTC
NA	few	TRBV11-3	TRBJ2-5	CASSKGGKETQYF	TGTGCCAGCAGCAAGGGGGGAAAAGAGACCCAGTACTTC
NA	NA	TRBV2	TRBJ1-1	CASGIRGETEAFF	TGTGCCAGCGGGATCAGGGGTGAGACTGAAGCTTTCTTT